These 8 T cell receptor beta chains were sequenced from one sample in a study of vaccination and CD4 T cells after COVID-19. Cultured CD4+ T cells had their DNA profiled by the Oncomine TCR Beta short-read assay. TCRdb independently ran MiXCR on the PCR reads; one entry per CDR3 protein. The table includes about 3,500 distinct CDR3 sequences, roughly 30% detected once. The treatment: roughly nine-day PBMC culture with coronavirus spike peptide pools or control peptides (ViraFEST assay). These TCRs' antigens remain unknown. The sequenced sample consisted of CD4+ T cells from blood, cultured in vitro. The receptors stem from a human donor who had recovered from COVID-19.

This clonotype occurred a few times. The chain couples TRBV6-4 to TRBJ2-2; D gene unclear. The V gene's germline CDR1 is MRHNA and CDR2 SNTAGT. V lost 9 bases to trimming and J lost 5 bases, with 4 bases between them. The length of the CDR3 is 10 residues. CDR3 region: CASKTGELFF. The CDR3 DNA reads as TGTGCCAGTAAAACCGGGGAGCTGTTTTTT.

This chain connects TRBV12-3 or TRBV12-4 to TRBJ1-2; maybe TRBD1 (6 bases). V lost 5 bases and J 3 bases, leaving 16 bases between the germline ends. This CDR3 region has 15 residues. The CDR3 sequence: CASSPDGGKDYGYTF. The CDR3 DNA reads TGTGCCAGCAGTCCCGACGGGGGCAAGGACTATGGCTACACCTTC.

This clonotype is categorized as medium-sized. This rearrangement joins TRBV11-2 to TRBJ1-1; D gene uncertain. In germline, CDR1 is SGHAT, CDR2 FQNNGV. This CDR3 region has 13 residues. The V end lost 5 bases, the J end lost 1 base, and 8 bases lay between the germline ends. Here the CDR3 reads CASSKRENTEAFF. The CDR3 region has the DNA TGTGCCAGCAGCAAGAGGGAGAACACTGAAGCTTTCTTT.

This chain joins TRBV6-1 and TRBJ1-1; D not resolved. The CDR3 extends over 14 amino acids. Germline lookup yields CDR1 MNHNS and CDR2 SASEGT. Trimming cost V 7 bases and J 9 bases, with 21 bases left between them. DNA for the CDR3: TGTGCCAGCACCCAGGCCGGGGAGTATTCTCAAGCTTTCTTT. Its translation is CASTQAGEYSQAFF.

CDR3 bases: TGTGCTAGTGGTTCGCTCGTTAATTCACCCCTCCACTTT. This codes for CASGSLVNSPLHF. V gene TRBV12-5 combines with J gene TRBJ1-6; D ambiguous. V was trimmed by 4 bases and J by 6 bases, leaving 7 bases between them. The CDR3 is 13 residues long. Germline CDR1 and CDR2: LGHNT and FRNRAP.

This rearrangement joins TRBV2 to TRBJ2-3; 7 positions match TRBD2. V shed 7 bases and J 8 bases; nucleotides not matched to a gene: 12. The CDR3 is made up of 14 amino acids. CDR1 and CDR2 (germline): SNHLY, FYNNEI. The CDR3 spells CASNPLAVGSTQYF. In DNA, the CDR3 is TGTGCCAGCAACCCTCTAGCGGTGGGGAGTACGCAGTATTTT.

The V gene is TRBV11-3, the J gene TRBJ2-7; no clear D gene. CDR3 length equals 14 residues. In germline, CDR1 is SGHNT, CDR2 YENEEA. Trimming shortened V by 0 bases and J by 3 bases, and 9 bases separated the two germline ends. CDR3 DNA: TGTGCCAGCAGCTTAGATGGCGATAACTACGAGCAGTACTTC. Its protein product is CASSLDGDNYEQYF. The full variable domain, completed using reference TRBV11-3 and TRBJ2-7, is EAGVVQSPRYKIIEKKQPVAFWCNPISGHNTLYWYLQNLGQGPELLIRYENEEAVDDSQLPKDRFSAERLKGVDSTLKIQPAELGDSAVYLCASSLDGDNYEQYFGPGTRLTVT.

Sample share makes this clonotype medium-sized. The CDR3 here is CASQDRGLNGYTF. The CDR3 coding sequence is TGTGCCAGCCAGGACAGGGGGCTAAATGGCTACACCTTC. The chain combines TRBV6-1 with TRBJ1-2; 11 bases line up with TRBD1. The length of the CDR3 is 13 residues. Germline CDR1 is MNHNS and CDR2 is SASEGT. The V segment lost 8 bases and the J segment 6 bases; nucleotides outside the gene matches: 5.